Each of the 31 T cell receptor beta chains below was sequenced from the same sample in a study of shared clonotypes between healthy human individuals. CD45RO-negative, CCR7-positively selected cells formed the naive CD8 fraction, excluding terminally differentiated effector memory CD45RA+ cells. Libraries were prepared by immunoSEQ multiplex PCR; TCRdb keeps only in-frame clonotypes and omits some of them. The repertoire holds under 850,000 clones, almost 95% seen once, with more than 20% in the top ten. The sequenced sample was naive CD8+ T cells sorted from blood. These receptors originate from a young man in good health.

CDR3 loop: CASSDRTYEQYF. The CDR3 DNA is TGTGCCAGCAGTGACAGGACCTACGAGCAGTACTTC. V is TRBV28 and J is TRBJ2-7; D may be TRBD1 (6 bases). CDR1 MDHEN and CDR2 SYDVKM come from the germline V gene. CDR3 length: 12 residues. Deletions cut 5 bases from V and 2 bases from J, with 7 bases between.

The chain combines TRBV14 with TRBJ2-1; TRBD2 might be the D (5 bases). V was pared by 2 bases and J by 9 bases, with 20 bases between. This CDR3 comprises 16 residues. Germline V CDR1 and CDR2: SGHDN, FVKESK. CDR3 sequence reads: CASSQFQTTKGLEQFF. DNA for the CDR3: TGTGCCAGCAGCCAATTTCAGACGACTAAAGGTCTTGAGCAGTTCTTC.

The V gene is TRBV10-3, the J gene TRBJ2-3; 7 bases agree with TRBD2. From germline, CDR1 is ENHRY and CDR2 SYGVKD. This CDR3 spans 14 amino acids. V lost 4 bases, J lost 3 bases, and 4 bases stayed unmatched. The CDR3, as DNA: TGTGCCATCAGTGTCCAGCGGGATACAGATACGCAGTATTTT. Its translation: CAISVQRDTDTQYF.

The CDR3 coding sequence is TGTGCCAGCAGCTTATACAGGGGGCCAAGCACTGAAGCTTTCTTT. Protein sequence: CASSLYRGPSTEAFF. The chain recombines TRBV7-2 with TRBJ1-1; 9 positions agree with TRBD1. This CDR3 spans 15 amino acids. Germline CDR1 reads SGHTA; CDR2 reads FQGNSA. Trimming cost V 2 bases and J 4 bases; bases outside gene matches: 5.

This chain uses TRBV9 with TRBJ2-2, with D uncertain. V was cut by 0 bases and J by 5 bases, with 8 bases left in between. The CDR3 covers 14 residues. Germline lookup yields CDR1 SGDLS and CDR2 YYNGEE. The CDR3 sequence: CASSVEVGTGELFF. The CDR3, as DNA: TGTGCCAGCAGCGTAGAAGTCGGTACCGGGGAGCTGTTTTTT.

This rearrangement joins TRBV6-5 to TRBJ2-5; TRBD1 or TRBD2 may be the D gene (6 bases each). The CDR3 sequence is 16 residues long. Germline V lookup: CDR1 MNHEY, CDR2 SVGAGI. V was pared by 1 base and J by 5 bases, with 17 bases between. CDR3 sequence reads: CASSYFGSGQGETQYF. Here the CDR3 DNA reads TGTGCCAGCAGTTACTTCGGGAGTGGGCAGGGGGAGACCCAGTACTTC.

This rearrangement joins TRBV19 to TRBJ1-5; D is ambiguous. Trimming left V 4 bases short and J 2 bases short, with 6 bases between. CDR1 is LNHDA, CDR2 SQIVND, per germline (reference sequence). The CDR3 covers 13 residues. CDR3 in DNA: TGTGCCAGTAGTAGCCGGGGCAATCAGCCCCAGCATTTT. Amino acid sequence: CASSSRGNQPQHF.

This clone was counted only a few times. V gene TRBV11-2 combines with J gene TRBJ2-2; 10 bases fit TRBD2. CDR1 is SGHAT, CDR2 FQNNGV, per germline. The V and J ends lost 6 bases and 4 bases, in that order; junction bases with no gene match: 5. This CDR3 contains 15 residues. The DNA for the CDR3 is TGTGCCAGCAGTCAAAGCGGGAGGGTCACCGGGGAGCTGTTTTTT. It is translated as CASSQSGRVTGELFF.

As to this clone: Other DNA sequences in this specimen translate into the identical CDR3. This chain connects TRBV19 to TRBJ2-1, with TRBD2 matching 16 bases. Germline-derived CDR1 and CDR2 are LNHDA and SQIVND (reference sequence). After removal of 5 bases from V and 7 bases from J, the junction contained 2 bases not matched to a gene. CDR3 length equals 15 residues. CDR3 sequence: CASSLGLAGGNEQFF. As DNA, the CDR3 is TGTGCCAGTAGTCTGGGACTAGCGGGAGGGAATGAGCAGTTCTTC.

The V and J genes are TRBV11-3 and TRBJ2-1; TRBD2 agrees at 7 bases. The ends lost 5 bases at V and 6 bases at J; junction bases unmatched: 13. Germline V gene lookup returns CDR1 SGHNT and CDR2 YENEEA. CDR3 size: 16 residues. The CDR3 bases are TGTGCCAGCAGCCGCTTTGGGAGGGCCTCGAGCAATGAGCAGTTCTTC. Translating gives CASSRFGRASSNEQFF.

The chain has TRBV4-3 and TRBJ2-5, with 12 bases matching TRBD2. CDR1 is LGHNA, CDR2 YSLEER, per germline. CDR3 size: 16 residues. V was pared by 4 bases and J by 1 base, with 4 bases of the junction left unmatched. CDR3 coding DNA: TGCGCCAGCAGCCTCGGACTAGCGGGGTTCCAAGAGACCCAGTACTTC. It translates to CASSLGLAGFQETQYF.

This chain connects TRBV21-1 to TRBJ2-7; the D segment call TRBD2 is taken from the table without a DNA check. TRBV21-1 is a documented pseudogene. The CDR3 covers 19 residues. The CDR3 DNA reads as TGTGCCAGCAGCACCCCGGGACTAGCGGGTCCCGCAGGGTCCTACGAGCAGTACTTC. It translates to CASSTPGLAGPAGSYEQYF.

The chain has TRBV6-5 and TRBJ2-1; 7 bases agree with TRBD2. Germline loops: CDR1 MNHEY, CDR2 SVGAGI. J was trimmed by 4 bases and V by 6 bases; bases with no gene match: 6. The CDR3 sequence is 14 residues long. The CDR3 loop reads CASREGLTYNEQFF. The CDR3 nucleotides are TGTGCCAGCAGGGAGGGACTAACTTACAATGAGCAGTTCTTC.

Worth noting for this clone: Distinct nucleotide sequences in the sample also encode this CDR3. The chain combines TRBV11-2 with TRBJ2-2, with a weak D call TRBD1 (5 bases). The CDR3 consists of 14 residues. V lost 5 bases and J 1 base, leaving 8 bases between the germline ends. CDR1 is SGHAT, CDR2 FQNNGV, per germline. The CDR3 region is CASSPTGNTGELFF. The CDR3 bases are TGTGCCAGCAGCCCTACAGGGAACACCGGGGAGCTGTTTTTT.

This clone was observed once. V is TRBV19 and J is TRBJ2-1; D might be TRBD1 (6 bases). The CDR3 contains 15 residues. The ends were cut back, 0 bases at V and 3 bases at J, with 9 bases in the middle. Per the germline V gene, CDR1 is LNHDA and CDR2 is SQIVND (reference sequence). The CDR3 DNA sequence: TGTGCCAGTAGTATAGATGGGACACTCTACAATGAGCAGTTCTTC. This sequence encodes CASSIDGTLYNEQFF.

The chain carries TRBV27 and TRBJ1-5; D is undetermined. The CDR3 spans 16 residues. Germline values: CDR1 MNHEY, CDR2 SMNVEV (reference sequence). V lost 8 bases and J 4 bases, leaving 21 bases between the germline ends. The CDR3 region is CASSSESVSTNQPQHF. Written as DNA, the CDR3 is TGTGCCAGCTCCTCTGAATCGGTCTCAACAAATCAGCCCCAGCATTTT.

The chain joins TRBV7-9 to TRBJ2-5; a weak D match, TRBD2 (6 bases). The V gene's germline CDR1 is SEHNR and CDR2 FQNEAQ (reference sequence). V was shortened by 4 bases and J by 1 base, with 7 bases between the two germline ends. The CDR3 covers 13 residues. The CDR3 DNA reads TGTGCCAGCAGCTCGGGACTCCAAGAGACCCAGTACTTC. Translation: CASSSGLQETQYF. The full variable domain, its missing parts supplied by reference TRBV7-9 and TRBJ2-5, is DTGVSQNPRHKITKRGQNVTFRCDPISEHNRLYWYRQTLGQGPEFLTYFQNEAQLEKSRLLSDRFSAERPKGSFSTLEIQRTEQGDSAMYLCASSSGLQETQYFGPGTRLLVL.

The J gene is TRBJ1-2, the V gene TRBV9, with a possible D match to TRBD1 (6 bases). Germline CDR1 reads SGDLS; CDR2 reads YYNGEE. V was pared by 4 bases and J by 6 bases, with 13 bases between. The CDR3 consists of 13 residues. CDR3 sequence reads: CASSFTGIDGYTF. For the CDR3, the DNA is TGTGCCAGCAGCTTTACAGGGATAGATGGCTACACCTTC.

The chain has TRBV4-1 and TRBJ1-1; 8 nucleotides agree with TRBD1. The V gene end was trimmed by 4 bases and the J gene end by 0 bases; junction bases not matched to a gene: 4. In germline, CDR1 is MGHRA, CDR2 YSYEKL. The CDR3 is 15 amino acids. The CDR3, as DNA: TGCGCCAGCAGCCTATTGACAGGGGTGAACACTGAAGCTTTCTTT. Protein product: CASSLLTGVNTEAFF.

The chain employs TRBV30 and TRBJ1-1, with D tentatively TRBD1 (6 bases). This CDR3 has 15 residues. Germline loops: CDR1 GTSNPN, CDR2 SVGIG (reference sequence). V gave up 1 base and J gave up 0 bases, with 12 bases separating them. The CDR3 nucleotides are TGTGCCTGGAGTGAGGGCCAGGGGCTGAACACTGAAGCTTTCTTT. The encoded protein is CAWSEGQGLNTEAFF.

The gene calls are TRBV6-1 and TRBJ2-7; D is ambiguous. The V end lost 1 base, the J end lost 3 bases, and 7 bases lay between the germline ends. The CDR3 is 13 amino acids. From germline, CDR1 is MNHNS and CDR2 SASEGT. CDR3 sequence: CASSEEIDYEQYF. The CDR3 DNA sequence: TGTGCCAGCAGTGAAGAAATCGACTACGAGCAGTACTTC.

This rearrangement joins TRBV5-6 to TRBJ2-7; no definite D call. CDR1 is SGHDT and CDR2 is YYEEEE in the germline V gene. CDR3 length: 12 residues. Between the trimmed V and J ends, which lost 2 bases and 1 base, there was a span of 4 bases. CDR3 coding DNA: TGTGCCAGCAGCTTTCAATCCTACGAGCAGTACTTC. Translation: CASSFQSYEQYF.

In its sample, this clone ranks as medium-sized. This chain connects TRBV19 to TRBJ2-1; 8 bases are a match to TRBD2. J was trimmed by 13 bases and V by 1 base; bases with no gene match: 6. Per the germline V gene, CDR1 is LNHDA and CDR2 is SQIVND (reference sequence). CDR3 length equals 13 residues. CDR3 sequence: CASSIGLVAGQFF. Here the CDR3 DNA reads TGTGCCAGTAGTATAGGATTGGTAGCGGGACAGTTCTTC. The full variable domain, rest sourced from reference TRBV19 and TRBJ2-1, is DGGITQSPKYLFRKEGQNVTLSCEQNLNHDAMYWYRQDPGQGLRLIYYSQIVNDFQKGDIAEGYSVSREKKESFPLTVTSAQKNPTAFYLCASSIGLVAGQFFGPGTRLTVL.

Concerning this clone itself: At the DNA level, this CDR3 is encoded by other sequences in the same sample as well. The CDR3 DNA reads as TGTGCCAGCAGCTTAGCTAGGGACAGGGGCTCCTACGAGCAGTACTTC. It translates to CASSLARDRGSYEQYF. The chain is built from TRBV7-8 and TRBJ2-7, with TRBD1 identical over 10 bases. The CDR3 loop spans 16 amino acids. V shed 0 bases and J 0 bases; nucleotides not matched to a gene: 2. The germline CDR1 and CDR2 sequences are SGHVS and FQNEAQ.

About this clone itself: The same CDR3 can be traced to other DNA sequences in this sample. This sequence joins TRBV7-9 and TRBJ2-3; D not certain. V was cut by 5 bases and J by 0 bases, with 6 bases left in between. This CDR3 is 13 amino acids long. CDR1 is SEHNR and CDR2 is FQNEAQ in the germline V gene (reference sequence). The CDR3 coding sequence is TGTGCCAGCAGCCCGCCGAGCACAGATACGCAGTATTTT. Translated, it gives CASSPPSTDTQYF.

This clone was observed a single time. The CDR3: CASSLKGWGSYNEQFF. The CDR3 DNA is TGTGCCAGCAGCTTAAAAGGCTGGGGATCTTACAATGAGCAGTTCTTC. The V call is TRBV7-3, the J call TRBJ2-1, with D hard to call. CDR1 is SGHTA, CDR2 FQGTGA, per germline. Deletions cut 1 base from V and 4 bases from J, with 14 bases between. The CDR3 extends over 16 amino acids.

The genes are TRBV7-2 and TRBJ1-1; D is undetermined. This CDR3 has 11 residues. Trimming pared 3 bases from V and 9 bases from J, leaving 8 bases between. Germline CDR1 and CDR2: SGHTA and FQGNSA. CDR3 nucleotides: TGTGCCAGCAGCTTTAGGCGAAAAGCTTTCTTT. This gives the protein CASSFRRKAFF.

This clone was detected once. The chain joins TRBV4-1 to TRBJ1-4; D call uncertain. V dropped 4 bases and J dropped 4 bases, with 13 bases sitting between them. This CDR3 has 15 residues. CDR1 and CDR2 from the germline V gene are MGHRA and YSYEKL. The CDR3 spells CASSLLTRINEKLFF. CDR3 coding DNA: TGCGCCAGCAGCCTCCTGACAAGAATTAATGAAAAACTGTTTTTT.

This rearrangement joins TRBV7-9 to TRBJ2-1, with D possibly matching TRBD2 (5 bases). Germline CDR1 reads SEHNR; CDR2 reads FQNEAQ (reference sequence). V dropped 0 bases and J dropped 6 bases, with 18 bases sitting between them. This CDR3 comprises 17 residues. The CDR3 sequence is CASSLAPGFGGSNEQFF. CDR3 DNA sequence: TGTGCCAGCAGCTTAGCGCCTGGCTTCGGCGGGTCCAATGAGCAGTTCTTC.

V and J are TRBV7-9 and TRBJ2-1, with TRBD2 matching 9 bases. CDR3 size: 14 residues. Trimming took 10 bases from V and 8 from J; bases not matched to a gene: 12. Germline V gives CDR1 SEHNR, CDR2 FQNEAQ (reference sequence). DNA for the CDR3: TGTGCCACGAATAGCGGGAGTGTCGGGCATGAGCAGTTCTTC. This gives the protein CATNSGSVGHEQFF.

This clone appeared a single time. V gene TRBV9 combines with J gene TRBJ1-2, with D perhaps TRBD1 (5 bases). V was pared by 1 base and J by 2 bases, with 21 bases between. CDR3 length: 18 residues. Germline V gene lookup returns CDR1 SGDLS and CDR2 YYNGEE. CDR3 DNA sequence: TGTGCCAGCAGCGTACCCGGAGTGGGTGGGCGACAGAACTATGGCTACACCTTC. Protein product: CASSVPGVGGRQNYGYTF.